The T cell receptor beta chain under discussion was sequenced for a study of blood T cells in healthy people across ages. This clonotype appeared a few times. A sample-barcoded 5' primer and a J-beta primer mix were used in a second PCR of roughly 7 to 11 cycles. TCRdb analysed the 5' RACE reads with MiXCR anew, one entry per CDR3 protein. The sample includes over 600,000 distinct CDR3 sequences, about 61% of them seen just once. This clonotype originated in a man aged 35-49 years in good health. Material for sequencing was blood.

The CDR3: CASTTEFNEKLFF. CDR3 in DNA: TGTGCCAGCACGACAGAGTTCAATGAAAAACTGTTTTTT. The genes are TRBV2 and TRBJ1-4, with D possibly TRBD1 on 5 matching bases. V lost 7 bases and J 5 bases, leaving 11 bases between the germline ends. Germline V gives CDR1 SNHLY, CDR2 FYNNEI. This CDR3 is built from 13 residues.